One sample yielded the 30 T cell receptor beta chains listed below, sequenced in a study of human T cells and chemical hapten exposure. Time point denoted: pre-sensitization, week 0. The treatment denotes: therapeutic diphenylcyclopropenone sensitization with weekly scalp DPC. From the RACE reads, TCRdb called clonotypes with MiXCR, one entry per CDR3 protein. The sample consists of 300,000 to 450,000 distinct CDR3 sequences, around 5% of them appearing once. The source was whole blood, collected in connection with sensitization to the hapten diphenylcyclopropenone (DPC). These receptors all come from a woman between 18 and 29 years old with alopecia areata. Some clones in this sample may be carry-over from other donors' samples.

The chain uses TRBV27 and TRBJ2-1, with 8 bases lining up with TRBD1. Germline lookup yields CDR1 MNHEY and CDR2 SMNVEV (reference sequence). V was clipped by 5 bases and J by 6 bases; unmatched bases: 6. This CDR3 is built from 14 residues. CDR3 sequence: CASSPSGQGNEQFF. CDR3 coding DNA: TGTGCCAGCAGTCCATCTGGACAGGGCAATGAGCAGTTCTTC.

The table lists this clonotype with many counts. The chain links TRBV2 to TRBJ1-1; D unclear. Germline lookup yields CDR1 SNHLY and CDR2 FYNNEI. The V gene lost 2 bases and the J gene lost 0 bases, with 7 bases spanning the gap. CDR3 length: 14 amino acids. CDR3 amino acids: CASSEPTMNTEAFF. The CDR3, as DNA: TGTGCCAGCAGTGAACCGACTATGAACACTGAAGCTTTCTTT.

This clonotype occurred a few times. The DNA of the CDR3 is TGTGCCAGCAGCTTATCCCGGGGGCCGGTCACTGAAGCTTTCTTT. This gives the protein CASSLSRGPVTEAFF. The chain employs TRBV7-6 and TRBJ1-1; a weak D match, TRBD1 (6 bases). The CDR3 covers 15 residues. Trimming took 2 bases from V and 4 from J, leaving 14 bases between them. CDR1 is SGHVS and CDR2 is FNYEAQ in the germline V gene.

This clonotype was observed at least ten times. The genes are TRBV6-4 and TRBJ2-2, with a weak D call TRBD2 (6 bases). CDR1 MRHNA and CDR2 SNTAGT come from the germline V gene. This CDR3 is 15 amino acids long. V was trimmed by 5 bases and J by 2 bases, leaving 12 bases between them. The CDR3 DNA is TGTGCCAGCAGTCCTGGACTATACAACACCGGGGAGCTGTTTTTT. As protein: CASSPGLYNTGELFF.

This clonotype was detected a few times. V and J are TRBV20-1 and TRBJ2-1; 7 nucleotides line up with TRBD1. The CDR3 extends over 13 amino acids. Germline V gene data show CDR1 as DFQATT and CDR2 as SNEGSKA (reference sequence). Germline trimming cut 4 bases from V and 4 bases from J; bases unmatched to any gene: 4. CDR3 sequence: CSAMTGFYNEQFF. In DNA, the CDR3 is TGCAGTGCTATGACAGGGTTTTACAATGAGCAGTTCTTC.

In this sample, this clonotype turned up many times. The rearrangement uses TRBV20-1 and TRBJ2-1; D possibly corresponds to TRBD1 (5 bases). V was clipped by 1 base and J by 3 bases, with 25 bases between them. CDR3 length equals 19 residues. CDR1 is DFQATT and CDR2 is SNEGSKA in the germline V gene (reference sequence). The CDR3, as DNA: TGCAGTGCTAGAGTCACAGCGTCGAAAGGGGCCGGACGCTACAATGAGCAGTTCTTC. Protein product: CSARVTASKGAGRYNEQFF.

In this sample, this clonotype turned up many times. The chain has TRBV27 and TRBJ1-1; maybe TRBD1 (5 bases). The V and J ends lost 5 bases and 0 bases respectively, with 28 bases between them. The germline V gene has CDR1 MNHEY and CDR2 SMNVEV (reference sequence). The CDR3 has 20 amino acids. CDR3 DNA: TGTGCCAGCAGTCCTGGGATCCGGGACCGACTATTTCTAATGAACACTGAAGCTTTCTTT. Its protein product is CASSPGIRDRLFLMNTEAFF.

This clonotype was detected a few times. The V gene is TRBV12-3 or TRBV12-4, the J gene TRBJ1-2; 9 bases are shared with TRBD1. The CDR3 is 13 amino acids. After removal of 5 bases from V and 4 bases from J, the junction contained 2 bases not matched to a gene. CDR3 sequence (DNA): TGTGCCAGCAGTACAGGGGGCCCCTATGGCTACACCTTC. This codes for CASSTGGPYGYTF.

This clonotype was observed at least ten times. The chain carries TRBV6-8 and TRBJ1-6; D is perhaps TRBD1 (6 bases). V was clipped by 4 bases and J by 9 bases, with 10 bases between them. The CDR3 is 13 amino acids. Germline CDR1 is MNHGY and CDR2 is SAAAGT. CDR3 amino acids: CASSSWGPSPLHF. The CDR3 DNA is TGTGCCAGCAGTTCGTGGGGGCCTTCACCCCTCCACTTT.

This clonotype has ten or more counts. This chain uses TRBV27 with TRBJ2-7, with TRBD1 matching over 9 bases. Germline CDR1 MNHEY, CDR2 SMNVEV (reference sequence). V gave up 1 base and J gave up 4 bases; unmatched junction bases: 8. The CDR3 has 16 residues. CDR3 bases: TGTGCCAGCAGTTTATTCGGGGACAGGGAAGGGTACGAGCAGTACTTC. This gives the protein CASSLFGDREGYEQYF.

At least ten counts were recorded for this clonotype. The chain joins TRBV10-3 to TRBJ1-2; D is undetermined. This CDR3 has 12 amino acids. From germline, CDR1 is ENHRY and CDR2 SYGVKD. V gave up 6 bases and J gave up 8 bases, with 13 bases separating them. CDR3 bases: TGTGCCATCAGATTGGAGGGAACGGGCTACACCTTC. Translated, it gives CAIRLEGTGYTF.

In this sample, this clonotype turned up a few times. The V and J genes are TRBV21-1 and TRBJ2-1; the D call TRBD2 from the table was never checked on the DNA. TRBV21-1 is a recognized pseudogene. The length of the CDR3 is 14 residues. CDR3 bases: TGTGCCAGGCCGGGGACTCTTGTTTTCGATGAGCAGTTCTTC. Translated, it gives CARPGTLVFDEQFF.

Remarks on this clonotype: A much larger clone lies a single base off, so this may be a read error. This chain links TRBV7-8 with TRBJ2-1, with D maybe TRBD1 (7 bases). Germline-derived CDR1 and CDR2 are SGHVS and FQNEAQ. CDR3 length equals 17 residues. In nucleotides, the CDR3 is TGTGTCAGCAATTGGGGGCTGACAGGGAGGTCCTACAATGAGCAGTTCTTC. It codes for CVSNWGLTGRSYNEQFF.

This sequence joins TRBV3-1 and TRBJ2-1, with D unclear. Germline values: CDR1 LGHDT, CDR2 YNNKEL (reference sequence). V lost 6 bases and J lost 0, with 12 bases in between. This CDR3 contains 15 residues. The CDR3 here is CASRPRRLSYNEQFF. DNA for the CDR3: TGTGCCAGCAGACCCCGACGACTCTCCTACAATGAGCAGTTCTTC.

The V gene is TRBV5-1, the J gene TRBJ2-3; maybe TRBD2 (5 bases). Trimming stripped 4 bases from V and 2 bases from J, with 14 bases between. Germline CDR1 SGHRS, CDR2 YFSETQ. This CDR3 is 15 amino acids long. DNA of the CDR3: TGCGCCAGCAGCGGAACTAGAAGCCCCACAGATACGCAGTATTTT. Translated, it gives CASSGTRSPTDTQYF.

This CDR3 reads CASSLVGGVNEQFF. CDR3 DNA sequence: TGTGCCAGCAGCTTAGTTGGGGGAGTCAATGAGCAGTTCTTC. This chain connects TRBV7-2 to TRBJ2-1; either TRBD1 or TRBD2 may fit D (5 bases each). The CDR3 has 14 amino acids. Trimming took 1 base from V and 6 from J, leaving 10 bases between them. Germline CDR1 and CDR2: SGHTA and FQGNSA.

This clonotype was observed many times. The CDR3: CAISASGALQETQYF. CDR3 in DNA: TGTGCCATCAGTGCGAGCGGGGCTCTACAAGAGACCCAGTACTTC. The gene calls are TRBV10-3 and TRBJ2-5; TRBD2 aligns across 7 bases. The CDR3 sequence is 15 residues long. Trimming at V came to 4 bases and at J to 2 bases, leaving 7 bases not matched to a gene. Germline V gene lookup returns CDR1 ENHRY and CDR2 SYGVKD.

This clonotype was picked up a small number of times. The J gene is TRBJ1-5, the V gene TRBV6-5; D possibly corresponds to TRBD1 (6 bases). Germline loops: CDR1 MNHEY, CDR2 SVGAGI. The V gene lost 6 bases and the J gene lost 7 bases, with 16 bases spanning the gap. The CDR3 has 14 amino acids. In DNA, the CDR3 is TGTGCCAGCAGCAAAACAGGGTTGGGGCAGCCCCAGCATTTT. Its protein product is CASSKTGLGQPQHF.

The rearrangement uses TRBV2 and TRBJ2-2, with D perhaps TRBD1 or TRBD2 (5 bases each). Germline lookup yields CDR1 SNHLY and CDR2 FYNNEI. The CDR3 length is 12 residues. The V end was cut by 6 bases, the J end by 6 bases, with 8 bases between. In DNA form, the CDR3 reads TGTGCCAGCAGAGGGGACCCCGGGGAGCTGTTTTTT. This sequence encodes CASRGDPGELFF. The full variable domain, in which reference TRBV2 and TRBJ2-2 provide the parts outside the CDR3, is EPEVTQTPSHQVTQMGQEVILRCVPISNHLYFYWYRQILGQKVEFLVSFYNNEISEKSEIFDDQFSVERPDGSNFTLKIRSTKLEDSAMYFCASRGDPGELFFGEGSRLTVL.

This clonotype was seen many times. The genes are TRBV3-1 and TRBJ1-2, with D maybe TRBD1 (6 bases). V was clipped by 1 base and J by 4 bases, with 10 bases between them. CDR1 LGHDT and CDR2 YNNKEL come from the germline V gene (reference sequence). The CDR3 consists of 14 residues. CDR3 protein: CASSQADRFYGYTF. In DNA form, the CDR3 reads TGTGCCAGCAGCCAAGCCGACAGGTTCTATGGCTACACCTTC.

Ten or more counts support this clonotype. The rearrangement joins TRBV7-9 to TRBJ2-5; D possibly matches TRBD1 or TRBD2 (5 bases each). The V gene lost 3 bases and the J gene lost 3 bases, with 14 bases spanning the gap. Per germline, CDR1 SEHNR and CDR2 FQNEAQ (reference sequence). This CDR3 has 15 amino acids. This CDR3 is CASSFRGPKEETQYF. The CDR3 DNA reads as TGTGCCAGCAGCTTCCGGGGACCCAAAGAAGAGACCCAGTACTTC.

V gene TRBV4-1 combines with J gene TRBJ1-2; D may be TRBD1 (6 bases). From germline, CDR1 is MGHRA and CDR2 YSYEKL. The CDR3 contains 16 residues. V dropped 4 bases and J dropped 0 bases, with 15 bases sitting between them. The CDR3 sequence: CASSPRQVLSNYGYTF. The CDR3 DNA reads as TGCGCCAGCAGCCCAAGACAGGTCTTATCTAACTATGGCTACACCTTC.

This clonotype was counted many times. The genes are TRBV5-5 and TRBJ1-2; D remains unclear. Germline CDR1 is SGHKS and CDR2 is YYEKEE (reference sequence). This CDR3 comprises 13 residues. Trimming removed 1 base at V and 6 bases at J, with 10 bases between. The CDR3 nucleotides are TGTGCCAGCAGCTTGTTAGTATCCGATGGCTACACCTTC. This sequence encodes CASSLLVSDGYTF.

To note about this clonotype: This may come from a read error, since a much larger clone is one base off. The chain joins TRBV20-1 to TRBJ1-5, with TRBD1 identical over 7 bases. The CDR3 has 13 residues. CDR1 is DFQATT, CDR2 SNEGSKA, per germline (reference sequence). V lost 7 bases, J lost 5 bases, and 8 bases stayed unmatched. The CDR3 DNA is TGCAGTGTTAGGGGGCAGCTAGATCAGCCCCAGCATTTT. Its translation is CSVRGQLDQPQHF.

The rearrangement joins TRBV5-1 to TRBJ1-5; 9 bases line up with TRBD1. With V trimmed by 3 bases and J by 5 bases, 3 bases remained unmatched. CDR3 length equals 14 residues. Germline assignment: CDR1 SGHRS and CDR2 YFSETQ. The CDR3: CASSSGQGHQPQHF. DNA for the CDR3: TGCGCCAGCAGCTCAGGACAGGGGCATCAGCCCCAGCATTTT.

As for this clonotype: A clone one base away is much larger, so this may be a read error. This chain uses TRBV6-2 or TRBV6-3 with TRBJ1-4, with a tentative D call TRBD1 (6 bases). The CDR3 is made up of 15 amino acids. Trimming removed 5 bases from V and 7 bases from J, with 17 bases in between. Germline V gene lookup returns CDR1 MNHEY and CDR2 SVGEGT. DNA for the CDR3: TGTGCCAGCAGTCCTCCGACAGGCCGTAGTGAAAAACTGTTTTTT. Its translation is CASSPPTGRSEKLFF.

Many counts were recorded for this clonotype. The gene calls are TRBV27 and TRBJ2-1, with D perhaps TRBD2 (5 bases). This CDR3 contains 15 residues. Germline loops: CDR1 MNHEY, CDR2 SMNVEV (reference sequence). V was trimmed by 6 bases and J by 1 base, leaving 13 bases between them. This CDR3 reads CASSHGETSYNEQFF. DNA of the CDR3: TGTGCCAGCAGCCACGGGGAAACTTCCTACAATGAGCAGTTCTTC.

The V and J genes are TRBV13 and TRBJ1-1; 8 bases agree with TRBD1. V lost 5 bases to trimming and J lost 5 bases; unmatched junction nucleotides: 10. Germline V lookup: CDR1 PRHDT, CDR2 FYEKMQ (reference sequence). The length of the CDR3 is 15 residues. The CDR3 loop is CASSLRTGRWTEAFF. The CDR3, as DNA: TGTGCCAGCAGCCTTCGGACAGGGCGGTGGACTGAAGCTTTCTTT.

This clonotype was found many times. This chain joins TRBV3-1 and TRBJ2-3; 7 bases agree with TRBD2. The J segment lost 1 base and the V segment lost 3 bases, leaving 7 bases of the junction unmatched. Germline V gene lookup returns CDR1 LGHDT and CDR2 YNNKEL (reference sequence). This CDR3 is built from 16 residues. CDR3 sequence (DNA): TGTGCCAGCAGCCAGGGTTTAAGCGGGGGCACAGATACGCAGTATTTT. Its protein product is CASSQGLSGGTDTQYF.

This clonotype has only a few counts. This chain links TRBV6-5 with TRBJ1-2, with unresolved D. Germline V lookup: CDR1 MNHEY, CDR2 SVGAGI. CDR3 length: 15 residues. Trimming cost V 5 bases and J 0 bases, with 13 bases left between them. Here the CDR3 reads CASSRTEFANYGYTF. The CDR3 DNA follows: TGTGCCAGCAGTCGGACGGAGTTCGCTAACTATGGCTACACCTTC.